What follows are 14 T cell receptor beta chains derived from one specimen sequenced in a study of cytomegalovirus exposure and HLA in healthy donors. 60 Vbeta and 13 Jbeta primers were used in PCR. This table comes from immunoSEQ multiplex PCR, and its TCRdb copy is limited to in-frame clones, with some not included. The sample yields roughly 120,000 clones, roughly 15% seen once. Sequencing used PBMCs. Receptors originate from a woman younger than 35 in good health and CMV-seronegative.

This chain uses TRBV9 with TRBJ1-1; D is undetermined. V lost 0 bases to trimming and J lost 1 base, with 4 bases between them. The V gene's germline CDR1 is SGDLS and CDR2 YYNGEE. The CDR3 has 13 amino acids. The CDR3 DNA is TGTGCCAGCAGCGTAGACGGGAACACTGAAGCTTTCTTT. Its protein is CASSVDGNTEAFF.

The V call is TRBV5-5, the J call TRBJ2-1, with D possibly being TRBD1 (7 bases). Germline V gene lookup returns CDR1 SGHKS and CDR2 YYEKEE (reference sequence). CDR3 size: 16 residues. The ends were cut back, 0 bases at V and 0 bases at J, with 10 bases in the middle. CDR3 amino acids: CASSLDQGGSYNEQFF. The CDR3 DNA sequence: TGTGCCAGCAGCTTGGATCAGGGGGGCTCCTACAATGAGCAGTTCTTC.

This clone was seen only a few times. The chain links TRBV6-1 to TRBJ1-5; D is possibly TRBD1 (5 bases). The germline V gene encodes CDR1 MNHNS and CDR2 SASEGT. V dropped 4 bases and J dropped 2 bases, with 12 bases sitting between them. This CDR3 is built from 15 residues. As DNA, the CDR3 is TGTGCCAGCAGTGCCCAGGGTAGGGGCAATCAGCCCCAGCATTTT. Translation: CASSAQGRGNQPQHF.

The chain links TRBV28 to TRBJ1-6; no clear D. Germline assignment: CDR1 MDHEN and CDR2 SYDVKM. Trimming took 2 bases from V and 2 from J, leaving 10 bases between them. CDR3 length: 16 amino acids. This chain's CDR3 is CASSLEPITYNSPLHF. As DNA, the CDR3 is TGTGCCAGCAGTTTAGAACCTATAACCTATAATTCACCCCTCCACTTT. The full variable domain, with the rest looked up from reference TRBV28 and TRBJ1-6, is DVKVTQSSRYLVKRTGEKVFLECVQDMDHENMFWYRQDPGLGLRLIYFSYDVKMKEKGDIPEGYSVSREKKERFSLILESASTNQTSMYLCASSLEPITYNSPLHFGNGTRLTVT.

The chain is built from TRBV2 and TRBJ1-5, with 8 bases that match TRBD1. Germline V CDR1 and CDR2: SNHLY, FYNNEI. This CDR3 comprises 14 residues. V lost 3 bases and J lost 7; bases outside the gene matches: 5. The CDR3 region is CASSDRTGKQPQHF. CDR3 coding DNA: TGTGCCAGCAGTGACAGGACAGGGAAACAGCCCCAGCATTTT.

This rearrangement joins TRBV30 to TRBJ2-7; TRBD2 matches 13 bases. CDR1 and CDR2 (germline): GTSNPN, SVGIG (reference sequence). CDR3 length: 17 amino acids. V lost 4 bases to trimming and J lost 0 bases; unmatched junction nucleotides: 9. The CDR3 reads CAWNLGLAGAPSYEQYF. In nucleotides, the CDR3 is TGTGCCTGGAACCTAGGACTAGCGGGAGCTCCCTCCTACGAGCAGTACTTC.

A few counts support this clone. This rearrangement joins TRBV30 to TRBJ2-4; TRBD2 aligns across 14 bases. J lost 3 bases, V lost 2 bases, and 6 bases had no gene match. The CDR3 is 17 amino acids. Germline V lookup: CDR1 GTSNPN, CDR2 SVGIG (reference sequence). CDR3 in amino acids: CAWSKGLAGEGKNIQYF. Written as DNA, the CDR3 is TGTGCCTGGAGTAAGGGACTAGCGGGAGAGGGCAAAAACATTCAGTACTTC. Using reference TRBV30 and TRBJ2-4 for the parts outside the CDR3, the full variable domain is SQTIHQWPATLVQPVGSPLSLECTVEGTSNPNLYWYRQAAGRGLQLLFYSVGIGQISSEVPQNLSASRPQDRQFILSSKKLLLSDSGFYLCAWSKGLAGEGKNIQYFGAGTRLSVL.

The CDR3 here is CASTRRSQASYEQYF. The CDR3 region has the DNA TGTGCCAGCACCCGTAGATCCCAAGCCTCCTACGAGCAGTACTTC. This chain connects TRBV7-2 to TRBJ2-7; no firm D call. CDR1 and CDR2 from the germline V gene are SGHTA and FQGNSA. V shed 7 bases and J shed 0 bases, with 16 bases lying between them. The CDR3 has 15 residues.

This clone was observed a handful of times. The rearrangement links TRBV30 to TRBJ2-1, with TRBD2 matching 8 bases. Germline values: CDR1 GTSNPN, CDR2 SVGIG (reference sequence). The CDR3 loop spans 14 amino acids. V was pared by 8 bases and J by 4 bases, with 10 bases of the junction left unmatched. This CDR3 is CAGTRLASYNEQFF. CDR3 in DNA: TGTGCCGGAACACGACTAGCGAGTTACAATGAGCAGTTCTTC.

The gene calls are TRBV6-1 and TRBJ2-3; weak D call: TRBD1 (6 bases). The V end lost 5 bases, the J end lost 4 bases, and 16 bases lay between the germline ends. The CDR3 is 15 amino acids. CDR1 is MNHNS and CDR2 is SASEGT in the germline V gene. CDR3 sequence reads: CASSTDFRGADTQYF. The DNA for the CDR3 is TGTGCCAGCAGTACGGATTTCAGGGGAGCAGATACGCAGTATTTT.

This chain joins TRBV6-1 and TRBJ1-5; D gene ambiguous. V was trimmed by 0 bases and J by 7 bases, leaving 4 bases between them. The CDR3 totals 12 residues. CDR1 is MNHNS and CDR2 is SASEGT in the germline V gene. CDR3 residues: CASSEAQQPQHF. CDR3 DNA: TGTGCCAGCAGTGAAGCCCAGCAGCCCCAGCATTTT.

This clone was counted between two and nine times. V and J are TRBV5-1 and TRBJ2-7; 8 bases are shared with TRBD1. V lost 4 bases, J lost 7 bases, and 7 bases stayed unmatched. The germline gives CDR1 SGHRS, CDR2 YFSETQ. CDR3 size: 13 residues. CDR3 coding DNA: TGCGCCAGCAGCCTCGGACAGGGTGTTGAGCAGTACTTC. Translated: CASSLGQGVEQYF.

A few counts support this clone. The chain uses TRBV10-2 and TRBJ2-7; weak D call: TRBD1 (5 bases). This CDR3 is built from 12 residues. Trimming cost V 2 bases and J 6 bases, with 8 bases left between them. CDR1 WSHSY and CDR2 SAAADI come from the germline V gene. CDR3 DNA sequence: TGCGCCAGCAGTGAGACAGGCGGCGAGCAGTACTTC. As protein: CASSETGGEQYF.

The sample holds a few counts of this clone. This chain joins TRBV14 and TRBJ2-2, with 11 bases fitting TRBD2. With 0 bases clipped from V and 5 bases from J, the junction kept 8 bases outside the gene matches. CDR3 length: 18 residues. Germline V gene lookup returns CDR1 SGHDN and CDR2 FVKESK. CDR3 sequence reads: CASSQDLRLAGRTGELFF. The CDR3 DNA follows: TGTGCCAGCAGCCAAGATTTGCGACTAGCGGGAAGAACCGGGGAGCTGTTTTTT.